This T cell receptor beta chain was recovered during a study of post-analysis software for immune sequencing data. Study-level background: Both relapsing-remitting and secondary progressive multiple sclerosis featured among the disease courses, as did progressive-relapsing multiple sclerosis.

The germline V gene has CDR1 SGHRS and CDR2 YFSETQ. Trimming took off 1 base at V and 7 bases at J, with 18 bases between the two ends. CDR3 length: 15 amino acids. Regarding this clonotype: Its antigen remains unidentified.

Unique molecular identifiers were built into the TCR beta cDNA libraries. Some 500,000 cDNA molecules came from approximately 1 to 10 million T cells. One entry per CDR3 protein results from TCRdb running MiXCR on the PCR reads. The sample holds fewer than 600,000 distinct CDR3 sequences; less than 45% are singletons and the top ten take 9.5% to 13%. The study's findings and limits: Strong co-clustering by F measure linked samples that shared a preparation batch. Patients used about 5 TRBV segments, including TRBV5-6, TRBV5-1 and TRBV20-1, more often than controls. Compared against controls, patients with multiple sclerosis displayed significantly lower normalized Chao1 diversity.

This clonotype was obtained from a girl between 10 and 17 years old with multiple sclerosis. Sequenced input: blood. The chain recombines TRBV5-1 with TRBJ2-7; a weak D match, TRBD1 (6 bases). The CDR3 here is CASSLKAGVANEQYF. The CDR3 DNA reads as TGCGCCAGCAGCTTGAAGGCAGGGGTAGCTAATGAGCAGTACTTC.